This T cell receptor beta chain is from a study of T-cell memory formation after mild COVID-19. In the study overall: Largely, the TCR clusters proved donor specific. Study results and limitations: Still unconfirmed is whether the second-wave clones peaking on day 37 recognized SARS-CoV-2. Memory cells collected pre-infection included some clones that later responded, suggesting cross-reactive memory joined.

V lost 4 bases and J 2 bases, leaving 17 bases between the germline ends. Germline V gives CDR1 SGHTA, CDR2 FQGNSA. There are 16 residues in the CDR3. The authors produced TCR alpha and TCR beta cDNA libraries with sample barcodes and UMIs by 5'RACE using constant-segment primers. Each CDR3 protein gets one entry after TCRdb re-called the 5' RACE reads with MiXCR. The sample shows some 54,000 distinct CDR3 sequences, around a tenth of them seen only once. This clonotype was picked up a small number of times. The antigen remains undetermined. This TCR derives from a young man who had mild COVID-19 (a few samples of this study predate the infection). Cell type and time point are not known. The specimen was PBMCs or a T cell subset sorted from them (not recorded which). The chain links TRBV7-2 to TRBJ1-1; D not resolved. The CDR3 bases are TGTGCCAGCAGCTGGTACTCGGCGGGAGGAAACACTGAAGCTTTCTTT. It specifies CASSWYSAGGNTEAFF.